The next 16 T cell receptor beta chains were all read from a single sample in a study of blood T cells in healthy people across ages. A second PCR of roughly 7 to 11 cycles used a sample-barcoded 5' primer and a J-beta primer mix. MiXCR, run by TCRdb on the 5' RACE reads, gives a single entry per CDR3 protein. The sample holds 1.5 million to 2 million distinct CDR3 sequences; roughly 27% are singletons and the top ten take 7.7%. The sample consisted of blood. These receptors were collected from a woman aged 25 to 39 in good health.

This clonotype was counted a few times. CDR3 bases: TGTGCCAGCAGTAAGGGACTAGCGGGAGCCGCAGATACGCAGTATTTT. It yields the protein CASSKGLAGAADTQYF. This rearrangement joins TRBV27 to TRBJ2-3, with 14 bases identical to TRBD2. CDR3 length: 16 residues. Per germline, CDR1 MNHEY and CDR2 SMNVEV (reference sequence). The ends lost 5 bases at V and 4 bases at J; junction bases unmatched: 5.

This clonotype has only a few counts. A much bigger clone sits one base away, suggesting this may be a read error. The gene calls are TRBV20-1 and TRBJ2-7; TRBD2 aligns across 7 bases. Germline V gene lookup returns CDR1 DFQATT and CDR2 SNEGSKA (reference sequence). Trimming at V came to 0 bases and at J to 7 bases, leaving 9 bases not matched to a gene. The CDR3 runs to 14 residues. For the CDR3, the DNA is TGCAGTGCTAGAGATCGTGGGAGGGCGGAAGAGCAGTACTTC. It translates to CSARDRGRAEEQYF.

The V call is TRBV7-9, the J call TRBJ1-5; 12 nucleotides line up with TRBD1. With V trimmed by 5 bases and J by 2 bases, 4 bases remained unmatched. Germline V CDR1 and CDR2: SEHNR, FQNEAQ (reference sequence). The CDR3 runs 16 residues. The CDR3 nucleotides are TGTGCCAGCAGCCGGGGACAGGGGGCAGGCAATCAGCCCCAGCATTTT. Its translation: CASSRGQGAGNQPQHF.

This clonotype was seen a few times. The chain is built from TRBV12-3 or TRBV12-4 and TRBJ1-6; possible D gene TRBD1, 5 bases. This CDR3 is built from 14 residues. Trimming cost V 2 bases and J 9 bases, with 11 bases left between them. CDR3 region: CASSLRGVGSPLHF. CDR3 coding DNA: TGTGCCAGCAGTTTAAGGGGAGTCGGTTCACCCCTCCACTTT.

V usage is TRBV5-1 and J usage is TRBJ2-7; D gene unclear. The CDR3 consists of 16 residues. The germline gives CDR1 SGHRS, CDR2 YFSETQ. V was shortened by 0 bases and J by 3 bases, with 16 bases between the two germline ends. The CDR3 bases are TGCGCCAGCAGCTTGGAAGTGTTTGCTGGGTACTACGAGCAGTACTTC. As protein: CASSLEVFAGYYEQYF.

A few counts support this clonotype. The chain combines TRBV20-1 with TRBJ1-2, with unresolved D. Trimming removed 6 bases at V and 4 bases at J, with 12 bases between. CDR3 length: 12 residues. CDR1 is DFQATT, CDR2 SNEGSKA, per germline (reference sequence). The CDR3 sequence is CSARIGSYGYTF. The CDR3 region has the DNA TGCAGTGCGAGGATCGGTTCCTATGGCTACACCTTC.

The rearrangement joins TRBV10-3 to TRBJ2-5, with D possibly being TRBD1 or TRBD2 (6 bases each). The J call may be mistaken, given a closer DNA end match to TRBJ2-7. Germline CDR1 and CDR2: ENHRY and SYGVKD. The CDR3 consists of 14 residues. The CDR3: CAISELRGPYEQYF. The DNA for the CDR3 is TGTGCCATCAGTGAGCTACGGGGGCCCTACGAGCAGTACTTC.

This clonotype has ten or more counts. The gene calls are TRBV10-3 and TRBJ2-3, with D uncertain. The germline V gene has CDR1 ENHRY and CDR2 SYGVKD. With 11 bases removed from V and 0 bases from J, the gap between germline ends came to 21 bases. The CDR3 loop spans 16 amino acids. DNA of the CDR3: TGTGCCGCCCAACGAAGCGCCGCGATTAGCACAGATACGCAGTATTTT. It yields the protein CAAQRSAAISTDTQYF.

J is TRBJ2-1 and V is TRBV6-6; 12 nucleotides agree with TRBD2. V trimming: 6 bases; J trimming: 0 bases; junction bases outside the gene matches: 6. The CDR3 has 17 amino acids. Germline V gene data show CDR1 as MNHNY and CDR2 as SVGAGI (reference sequence). The CDR3 sequence: CASRRLAGDPSYNEQFF. DNA of the CDR3: TGTGCCAGCAGACGACTAGCGGGAGACCCCTCCTACAATGAGCAGTTCTTC.

This clonotype has ten or more counts. The chain carries TRBV24-1 and TRBJ2-4; D gene uncertain. CDR3 length equals 16 residues. Germline CDR1 reads KGHDR; CDR2 reads SFDVKD. The V end lost 5 bases, the J end lost 0 bases, and 13 bases lay between the germline ends. DNA of the CDR3: TGTGCCACCAGTGTTCGGACCATATTAGCCAAAAACATTCAGTACTTC. It yields the protein CATSVRTILAKNIQYF.

On this clonotype: Germline and junction disagree at one end, which may indicate a read error. The chain is built from TRBV29-1 and TRBJ2-7; the D gene is possibly TRBD2 (5 bases). Per germline, CDR1 SQVTM and CDR2 ANQGSEA. The CDR3 runs to 13 residues. CDR3 bases: TGCAGCGTTAAAGATACTAGAAACTACGAGCAGTACTTC. Protein product: CSVKDTRNYEQYF.

This chain joins TRBV12-3 or TRBV12-4 and TRBJ1-1, with 7 bases that match TRBD1. This CDR3 has 14 amino acids. Germline trimming cut 6 bases from V and 2 bases from J; bases unmatched to any gene: 6. DNA of the CDR3: TGTGCCAGCAGACTTCGGACAGGCAACACTGAAGCTTTCTTT. Translation: CASRLRTGNTEAFF.

In this sample, this clonotype turned up a few times. The chain employs TRBV12-5 and TRBJ1-4; D remains ambiguous. Germline-derived CDR1 and CDR2 are LGHNT and FRNRAP. The CDR3 has 15 amino acids. With 2 bases removed from V and 6 bases from J, the gap between germline ends came to 13 bases. The CDR3 coding sequence is TGTGCTAGTGGTTTGTTGGCCCCACGGGATGAAAAACTGTTTTTT. It is translated as CASGLLAPRDEKLFF.

The CDR3 DNA follows: TGTGCCAGCAGCAAAGCGGGAGCCGGCGAAAACATTCAGTACTTC. It yields the protein CASSKAGAGENIQYF. The chain combines TRBV7-2 with TRBJ2-4; 8 bases line up with TRBD2. Per the germline V gene, CDR1 is SGHTA and CDR2 is FQGNSA. V shed 5 bases, J shed 5 bases, and the junction held 8 bases outside the gene matches. CDR3 length equals 15 residues.

This clonotype came up a few times. V gene TRBV11-2 combines with J gene TRBJ2-1, with D tentatively TRBD1 (5 bases). CDR3 length: 21 residues. Trimming pared 4 bases from V and 0 bases from J, leaving 28 bases between. Germline V gene lookup returns CDR1 SGHAT and CDR2 FQNNGV. The CDR3 nucleotides are TGTGCCAGCAGCTCGCCTACCTTACAGGTCACGAGCCAGAGCTCCTACAATGAGCAGTTCTTC. This codes for CASSSPTLQVTSQSSYNEQFF. Full variable domain (outside the CDR3, taken from reference TRBV11-2 and TRBJ2-1): EAGVAQSPRYKIIEKRQSVAFWCNPISGHATLYWYQQILGQGPKLLIQFQNNGVVDDSQLPKDRFSAERLKGVDSTLKIQPAKLEDSAVYLCASSSPTLQVTSQSSYNEQFFGPGTRLTVL.

This clonotype was seen a few times. The rearrangement uses TRBV5-1 and TRBJ2-3; TRBD2 matches at 9 bases. Per germline, CDR1 SGHRS and CDR2 YFSETQ. V shed 0 bases and J 6 bases; nucleotides not matched to a gene: 8. The CDR3 runs 16 residues. CDR3 sequence reads: CASSLGSRGGPDTQYF. The CDR3 bases are TGCGCCAGCAGCTTGGGCTCGCGGGGGGGCCCCGATACGCAGTATTTT.